These 30 T cell receptor beta chains were all obtained from the same sample, sequenced in a study of breast tumors, draining lymph nodes, adjacent tissues. TCRdb redid the calling of the multiplex PCR reads with MiXCR, one entry per CDR3 protein. The table records approximately 100,000 distinct CDR3 sequences, about 20% of them present only once. Axillary draining lymph nodes of breast cancer patients supplied the node samples. Sequenced: axillary lymph node tissue. Every receptor here comes from a female donor with breast cancer. Some clones in this sample may be carry-over from other donors' samples.

This clonotype was found a few times. The J gene is TRBJ2-2, the V gene TRBV6-5, with a weak D call TRBD1 (5 bases). Trimming left V 6 bases short and J 6 bases short, with 14 bases between. This CDR3 has 14 amino acids. Germline values: CDR1 MNHEY, CDR2 SVGAGI. This CDR3 is CASRIPGLAGELFF. For the CDR3, the DNA is TGTGCCAGCAGGATACCAGGGTTGGCCGGGGAGCTGTTTTTT.

This sequence joins TRBV19 and TRBJ2-1; TRBD2 matches 13 bases. J gave up 6 bases and V 3 bases, and 5 bases lay outside the gene matches. The CDR3 extends over 16 amino acids. The germline V gene has CDR1 LNHDA and CDR2 SQIVND (reference sequence). CDR3 in amino acids: CASSIGGLAGLNEQFF. CDR3 nucleotides: TGTGCCAGTAGTATCGGGGGACTAGCGGGGCTCAATGAGCAGTTCTTC.

This clonotype was observed at least ten times. The V gene is TRBV11-2, the J gene TRBJ2-3; 10 positions match TRBD2. The V gene end was trimmed by 1 base and the J gene end by 2 bases; junction bases not matched to a gene: 3. Per the germline V gene, CDR1 is SGHAT and CDR2 is FQNNGV. CDR3 length: 16 residues. CDR3 residues: CASSLAAGGFTDTQYF. DNA for the CDR3: TGTGCCAGCAGCTTAGCAGCGGGAGGGTTCACAGATACGCAGTATTTT. Full variable domain (missing parts from reference TRBV11-2 and TRBJ2-3): EAGVAQSPRYKIIEKRQSVAFWCNPISGHATLYWYQQILGQGPKLLIQFQNNGVVDDSQLPKDRFSAERLKGVDSTLKIQPAKLEDSAVYLCASSLAAGGFTDTQYFGPGTRLTVL.

About this clonotype: Germline and junction disagree at one end, which may indicate a read error. The chain has TRBV20-1 and TRBJ2-1; D may be TRBD1 (6 bases). This CDR3 is built from 15 residues. Per germline, CDR1 DFQATT and CDR2 SNEGSKA (reference sequence). CDR3 sequence: CSADGLGTPYNEQSF. In DNA, the CDR3 is TGCAGTGCCGACGGTTTAGGGACACCATACAATGAGCAGTCCTTC.

At least ten counts were recorded for this clonotype. The chain carries TRBV5-6 and TRBJ2-5; 11 positions match TRBD2. CDR3 size: 16 residues. After removal of 2 bases from V and 0 bases from J, the junction contained 3 bases not matched to a gene. In germline, CDR1 is SGHDT, CDR2 YYEEEE. As DNA, the CDR3 is TGTGCCAGCAGCTTCAGACTAGCGGGGAACCAAGAGACCCAGTACTTC. This translates into CASSFRLAGNQETQYF.

This clonotype was found many times. The genes are TRBV6-6 and TRBJ2-7; 8 bases line up with TRBD1. This CDR3 comprises 14 residues. Germline V gene lookup returns CDR1 MNHNY and CDR2 SVGAGI (reference sequence). V lost 5 bases to trimming and J lost 3 bases; unmatched junction nucleotides: 6. CDR3 nucleotide sequence: TGTGCCAGCAGTCCCGAAACAGGGGGCTACGAGCAGTACTTC. Encoded protein: CASSPETGGYEQYF.

This sequence joins TRBV4-3 and TRBJ2-1; 7 bases are shared with TRBD1. Unmatched junction bases numbered 12, after V lost 0 bases and J lost 4 bases. The length of the CDR3 is 18 residues. Germline lookup yields CDR1 LGHNA and CDR2 YSLEER. CDR3 protein: CASSQDPPGTANYNEQFF. DNA for the CDR3: TGCGCCAGCAGCCAAGACCCTCCTGGGACAGCAAATTACAATGAGCAGTTCTTC.

The gene calls are TRBV5-5 and TRBJ1-3; TRBD1 aligns across 9 bases. V dropped 2 bases and J dropped 4; count of bases not matched to a gene: 4. In germline, CDR1 is SGHKS, CDR2 YYEKEE (reference sequence). The CDR3 has 15 amino acids. The CDR3 protein is CASSLGQGIGNTIYF. The CDR3 coding sequence is TGTGCCAGCAGCTTAGGACAGGGGATCGGAAACACCATATATTTT.

The chain combines TRBV19 with TRBJ2-1, with TRBD2 matching 13 bases. CDR1 LNHDA and CDR2 SQIVND come from the germline V gene (reference sequence). The CDR3 is made up of 17 amino acids. V was clipped by 4 bases and J by 9 bases; unmatched bases: 12. The CDR3 loop reads CASSRTPTSGGVSEQFF. CDR3 coding DNA: TGTGCCAGTAGTAGAACCCCAACTAGCGGGGGGGTCAGTGAGCAGTTCTTC.

With regard to this clonotype: This could be a read error, since a much larger clone is one nucleotide away. The rearrangement joins TRBV7-9 to TRBJ1-2; 12 nucleotides align to TRBD1. The CDR3 is 14 residues long. Trimming cost V 5 bases and J 8 bases; bases outside gene matches: 6. Germline V CDR1 and CDR2: SEHNR, FQNEAQ (reference sequence). CDR3 residues: CASSPGQGAWGYTF. DNA of the CDR3: TGTGCCAGCAGCCCGGGACAGGGGGCCTGGGGCTACACCTTC.

This chain joins TRBV18 and TRBJ2-3; 8 nucleotides match TRBD1. CDR3 length: 14 residues. V gave up 3 bases and J gave up 5 bases; unmatched junction bases: 4. Germline V CDR1 and CDR2: KGHSH, LQKENI. The CDR3 is CASSPLDREDTQYF. The CDR3 DNA is TGTGCCAGCTCACCCCTGGACAGGGAAGATACGCAGTATTTT.

In this sample, this clonotype turned up many times. The chain has TRBV10-3 and TRBJ2-3; 11 nucleotides align to TRBD2. Looked up from germline, CDR1 is ENHRY and CDR2 is SYGVKD. CDR3 length equals 16 residues. V lost 0 bases to trimming and J lost 6 bases; unmatched junction nucleotides: 5. This chain's CDR3 is CAISESMVAGGDTQYF. The CDR3 coding sequence is TGTGCCATCAGTGAGTCCATGGTAGCGGGAGGGGATACGCAGTATTTT.

Points on this clonotype: With a much larger clone just one base away, this may be a read error. Because the CDR3 is missing its conserved closing phenylalanine or tryptophan, this is likely a read error. The rearrangement uses TRBV7-9 and TRBJ2-1; tentative D call: TRBD2 (5 bases). CDR1 and CDR2 (germline): SEHNR, FQNEAQ (reference sequence). CDR3 length: 13 amino acids. The V and J ends lost 3 bases and 8 bases respectively, with 11 bases between them. CDR3 protein: CASSLDSTDEQFL. CDR3 DNA sequence: TGTGCCAGCAGCTTGGACTCCACGGATGAGCAGTTCCTC.

Details on this clonotype: A much larger clone is a single base away; this may be a read error. The chain joins TRBV5-5 to TRBJ1-3, with a tentative D call TRBD1 (5 bases). CDR1 SGHKS and CDR2 YYEKEE come from the germline V gene (reference sequence). Trimming removed 1 base at V and 2 bases at J, with 13 bases between. This CDR3 is built from 16 residues. This CDR3 is CASSLSGGDPGNTIYF. The CDR3 DNA reads TGTGCCAGCAGCTTGTCCGGGGGAGACCCTGGAAACACCATATATTTT.

This chain joins TRBV5-1 and TRBJ2-1; 11 bases line up with TRBD2. Germline V gene lookup returns CDR1 SGHRS and CDR2 YFSETQ. Unmatched junction bases numbered 7, after V lost 2 bases and J lost 9 bases. The CDR3 consists of 15 residues. The CDR3 is CASSFNSGGAAEQFF. The CDR3 nucleotides read TGCGCCAGCAGCTTTAATAGCGGGGGGGCCGCTGAGCAGTTCTTC. Together with reference TRBV5-1 and TRBJ2-1, the CDR3 gives the full variable domain: KAGVTQTPRYLIKTRGQQVTLSCSPISGHRSVSWYQQTPGQGLQFLFEYFSETQRNKGNFPGRFSGRQFSNSRSEMNVSTLELGDSALYLCASSFNSGGAAEQFFGPGTRLTVL.

The chain joins TRBV28 to TRBJ1-4; D might be TRBD1 (5 bases). The CDR3 has 15 amino acids. Trimming took 6 bases from V and 0 from J, leaving 11 bases between them. Per the germline V gene, CDR1 is MDHEN and CDR2 is SYDVKM. This CDR3 is CASSLGHPTNEKLFF. CDR3 DNA sequence: TGTGCCAGCAGCTTAGGACATCCAACTAATGAAAAACTGTTTTTT.

In this sample, this clonotype turned up many times. This sequence joins TRBV4-1 and TRBJ2-7, with D tentatively TRBD2 (5 bases). The CDR3 sequence is 16 residues long. Germline V CDR1 and CDR2: MGHRA, YSYEKL. The V end lost 0 bases, the J end lost 5 bases, and 17 bases lay between the germline ends. The CDR3 loop is CASSQDVSSLGDEQYF. CDR3 DNA sequence: TGCGCCAGCAGCCAAGACGTATCGTCCCTCGGGGACGAGCAGTACTTC.

This clonotype was observed at least ten times. CDR3 nucleotide sequence: TGTGCCAGCAGCTCGCCGACAGGGAACAATGAGCAGTTCTTC. Protein product: CASSSPTGNNEQFF. The chain employs TRBV7-3 and TRBJ2-1; 7 bases map to TRBD1. The CDR3 runs to 14 residues. The germline V gene encodes CDR1 SGHTA and CDR2 FQGTGA. The ends lost 4 bases at V and 5 bases at J; junction bases unmatched: 5.

This clonotype was observed many times. The CDR3 loop reads CASSFSTTQETQYF. The DNA for the CDR3 is TGTGCCAGCAGCTTTTCAACGACCCAAGAGACCCAGTACTTC. The chain joins TRBV7-6 to TRBJ2-5; no reliable D call. The CDR3 is made up of 14 amino acids. V lost 3 bases to trimming and J lost 1 base, with 9 bases between them. Germline loops: CDR1 SGHVS, CDR2 FNYEAQ.

This clonotype was recorded many times. The chain carries TRBV5-1 and TRBJ2-7; 8 bases fit TRBD1. Germline values: CDR1 SGHRS, CDR2 YFSETQ. This CDR3 has 14 residues. The ends lost 4 bases at V and 2 bases at J; junction bases unmatched: 5. The CDR3: CASSRGQGTYEQYF. The DNA of the CDR3 is TGCGCCAGCAGCAGAGGACAGGGCACCTACGAGCAGTACTTC.

This clonotype was observed many times. The CDR3 region is CASSLFWRILPNEKLFF. The CDR3 region has the DNA TGTGCCAGCAGTTTATTCTGGCGAATCCTCCCTAATGAAAAACTGTTTTTT. The gene calls are TRBV12-3 or TRBV12-4 and TRBJ1-4; D call uncertain. Between the trimmed V and J ends, which lost 2 bases and 3 bases, there was a span of 16 bases. This CDR3 is built from 17 residues.

Many counts were recorded for this clonotype. The chain couples TRBV7-3 to TRBJ2-2, with D unclear. Germline lookup yields CDR1 SGHTA and CDR2 FQGTGA. CDR3 length: 14 amino acids. V was pared by 5 bases and J by 1 base, with 8 bases between. CDR3 residues: CASSNGGNTGELFF. The CDR3 DNA is TGTGCCAGCAGCAACGGTGGGAACACCGGGGAGCTGTTTTTT.

In this sample, this clonotype turned up once. The genes are TRBV2 and TRBJ2-7, with TRBD1 matching 10 bases. The germline V gene has CDR1 SNHLY and CDR2 FYNNEI. The CDR3 has 14 residues. Germline trimming cut 6 bases from V and 3 bases from J; bases unmatched to any gene: 5. CDR3 DNA: TGTGCCAGCAGGTCCGGACAGGGGGGCTACGAGCAGTACTTC. This gives the protein CASRSGQGGYEQYF.

This clonotype was detected a few times. This chain uses TRBV28 with TRBJ2-1; a possible D gene is TRBD2 (5 bases). Trimming removed 6 bases from V and 1 base from J, with 13 bases in between. The CDR3 runs 15 residues. CDR1 is MDHEN and CDR2 is SYDVKM in the germline V gene. This chain's CDR3 is CASRESGNSYNEQFF. In DNA form, the CDR3 reads TGTGCCAGCAGGGAGAGCGGAAATTCCTACAATGAGCAGTTCTTC.

The sample holds many counts of this clonotype. The V call is TRBV12-3 or TRBV12-4, the J call TRBJ2-7, with D uncertain. The CDR3 covers 15 residues. V lost 3 bases, J lost 3 bases, and 15 bases lay in between. The chain's CDR3 is CASSFAASKHYEQYF. The CDR3 nucleotides read TGTGCCAGCAGTTTTGCGGCGTCCAAACACTACGAGCAGTACTTC.

The chain has TRBV18 and TRBJ2-1, with no clear D. From germline, CDR1 is KGHSH and CDR2 LQKENI. This CDR3 has 13 amino acids. Trimming left V 1 base short and J 5 bases short, with 6 bases between. The CDR3 region is CASSPRVDNEQFF. CDR3 nucleotide sequence: TGTGCCAGCTCACCACGAGTGGACAATGAGCAGTTCTTC.

This clonotype was seen repeatedly, ten times or more. The V gene is TRBV7-2, the J gene TRBJ1-2, with D uncertain. Germline V gene sequence: CDR1 SGHTA, CDR2 FQGNSA. The CDR3 spans 16 residues. The V end lost 5 bases, the J end lost 2 bases, and 18 bases lay between the germline ends. The CDR3 DNA reads TGTGCCAGCAGCACCCCCGTCCAGCAATTCAACTATGGCTACACCTTC. It specifies CASSTPVQQFNYGYTF.

With regard to this clonotype: Since the CDR3 does not end with the conserved phenylalanine or tryptophan, this likely comes from a read error. This chain links TRBV6-8 with TRBJ2-5; a weak D match, TRBD2 (6 bases). The germline V and J ends were trimmed by 6 bases and 6 bases, with 17 bases remaining between them. The V gene's germline CDR1 is MNHGY and CDR2 SAAAGT. This CDR3 spans 14 amino acids. The CDR3 DNA sequence: TGTGCCAGCAGCCTATGGAGGGGCAGGAAGACCCAGTACTCC. It is translated as CASSLWRGRKTQYS.

Comment on this clonotype: A much larger clone lies one base from this, so it may be a read error. The chain uses TRBV5-1 and TRBJ2-1; TRBD1 might be the D (6 bases). The CDR3 covers 14 residues. Germline V gene sequence: CDR1 SGHRS, CDR2 YFSETQ. The CDR3 DNA reads TGCGCCAGCAGCACTGGACAGCTGTACAATGAGCAGTCCTTC. Encoded protein: CASSTGQLYNEQSF.

In its sample, this clonotype was seen many times. The rearrangement links TRBV5-1 to TRBJ1-4; D call uncertain. CDR1 is SGHRS, CDR2 YFSETQ, per germline. The V gene lost 0 bases and the J gene lost 5 bases, with 8 bases spanning the gap. The CDR3 consists of 14 residues. The CDR3 is CASSLVSGNEKLFF. CDR3 DNA: TGCGCCAGCAGCTTGGTCAGCGGGAATGAAAAACTGTTTTTT.